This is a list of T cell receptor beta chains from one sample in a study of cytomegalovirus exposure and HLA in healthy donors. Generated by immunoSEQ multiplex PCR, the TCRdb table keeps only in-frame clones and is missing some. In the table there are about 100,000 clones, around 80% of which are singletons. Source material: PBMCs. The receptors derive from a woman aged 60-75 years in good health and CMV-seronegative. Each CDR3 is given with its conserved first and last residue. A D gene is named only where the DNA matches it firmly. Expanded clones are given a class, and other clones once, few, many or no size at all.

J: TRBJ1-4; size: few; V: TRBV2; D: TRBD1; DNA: TGTGCCAGCACCGAGGAGAGGGGGCTTCTTGGAAAACTGTTTTTT; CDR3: CASTEERGLLGKLFF
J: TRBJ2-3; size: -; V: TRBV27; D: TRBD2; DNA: TGTGCCAGCAGTAGGCGGGGGAGTAATACAGATACGCAGTATTTT; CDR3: CASSRRGSNTDTQYF
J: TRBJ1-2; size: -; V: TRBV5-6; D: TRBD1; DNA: TGTGCCAGCAGCACCGGGACAGGGAGGTTTAACTATGGCTACACCTTC; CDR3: CASSTGTGRFNYGYTF
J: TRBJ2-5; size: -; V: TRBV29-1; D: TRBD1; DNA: TGCAGCGCCGGGACAGGGACGGAGACCCAGTACTTC; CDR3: CSAGTGTETQYF
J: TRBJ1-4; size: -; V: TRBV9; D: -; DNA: TGTGCCAGCAGCCCACTAGGCTCTAATGAAAAACTGTTTTTT; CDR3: CASSPLGSNEKLFF
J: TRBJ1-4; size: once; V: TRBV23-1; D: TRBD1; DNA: TGCGCCAGCAGTCGCGCCCGGGACAGGGGGCCAGAAAAACTGTTTTTT; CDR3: CASSRARDRGPEKLFF
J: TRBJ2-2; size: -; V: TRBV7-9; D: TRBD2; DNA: TGTGCCAGCAGGGACGGGACTAGCGGGTCTTATATGAACACCGGGGAGCTGTTTTTT; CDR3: CASRDGTSGSYMNTGELFF
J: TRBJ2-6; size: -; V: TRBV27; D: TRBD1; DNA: TGTGCCAGCAGTCGACAGGGTGGTCCTTCGGGCGTCCTGACTTTC; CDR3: CASSRQGGPSGVLTF
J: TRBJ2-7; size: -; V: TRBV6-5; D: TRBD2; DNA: TGTGCCAGCAGTTACCGTGCGGGGGGCAGCTACGAGCAGTACTTC; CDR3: CASSYRAGGSYEQYF
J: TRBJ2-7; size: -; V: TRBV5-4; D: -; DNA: TGTGCCAGCAGCTTGAACGTGCGGGGCAACTACGAGCAGTACTTC; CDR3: CASSLNVRGNYEQYF
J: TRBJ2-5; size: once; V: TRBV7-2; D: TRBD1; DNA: TGTGCCAGCAGCTCCGGCGTTCGGACAGGGGGGGAGACCCAGTACTTC; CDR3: CASSSGVRTGGETQYF
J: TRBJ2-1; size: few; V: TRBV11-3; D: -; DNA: TGTGCCAGCAGCTTAGATAGGGAGGAGGAGCAGTTCTTC; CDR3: CASSLDREEEQFF
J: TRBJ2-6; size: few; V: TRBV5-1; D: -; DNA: TGCGCCAGCAGCTTGCAGGGAGGAACTGGGGCCAACGTCCTGACTTTC; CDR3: CASSLQGGTGANVLTF
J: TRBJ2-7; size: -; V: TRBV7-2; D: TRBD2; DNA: TGTGCCAGCAGCTCGGGGACTAGCGGGAGAGTACCGTACTTC; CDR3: CASSSGTSGRVPYF